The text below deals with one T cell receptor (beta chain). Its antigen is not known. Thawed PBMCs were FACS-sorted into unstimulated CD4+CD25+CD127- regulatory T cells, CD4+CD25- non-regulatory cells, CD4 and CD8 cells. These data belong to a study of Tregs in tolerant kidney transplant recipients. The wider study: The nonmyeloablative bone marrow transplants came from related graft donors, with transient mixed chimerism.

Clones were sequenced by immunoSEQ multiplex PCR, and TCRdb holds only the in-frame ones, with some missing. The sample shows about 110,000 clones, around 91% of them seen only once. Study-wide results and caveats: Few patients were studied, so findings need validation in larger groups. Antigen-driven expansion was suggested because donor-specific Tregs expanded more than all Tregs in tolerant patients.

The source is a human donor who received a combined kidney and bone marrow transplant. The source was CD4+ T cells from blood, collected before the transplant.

CDR3 region: CASTNQGSTEAFF. The CDR3 DNA sequence: TGTGCCAGCACCAATCAGGGAAGCACTGAAGCTTTCTTT. The J gene is TRBJ1-1, the V gene TRBV7-9; the D gene is possibly TRBD1 (5 bases). Per the germline V gene, CDR1 is SEHNR and CDR2 is FQNEAQ (reference sequence). This CDR3 comprises 13 residues. V was trimmed by 7 bases and J by 4 bases, leaving 13 bases between them.